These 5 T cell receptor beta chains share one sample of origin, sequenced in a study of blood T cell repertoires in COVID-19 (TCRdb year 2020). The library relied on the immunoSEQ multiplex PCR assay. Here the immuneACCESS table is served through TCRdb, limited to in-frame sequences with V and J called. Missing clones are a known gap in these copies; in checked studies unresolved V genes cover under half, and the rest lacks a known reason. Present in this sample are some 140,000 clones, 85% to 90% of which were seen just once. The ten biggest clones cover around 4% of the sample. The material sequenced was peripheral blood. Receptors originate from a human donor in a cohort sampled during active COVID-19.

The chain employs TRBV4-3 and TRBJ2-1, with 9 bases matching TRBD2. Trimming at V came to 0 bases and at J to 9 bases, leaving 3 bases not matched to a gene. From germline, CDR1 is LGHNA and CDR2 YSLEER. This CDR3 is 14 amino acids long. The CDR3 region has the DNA TGCGCCAGCAGCCAAGATCCGACTAGCGGTGAGCAGTTCTTC. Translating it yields CASSQDPTSGEQFF.

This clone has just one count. The CDR3 is CATSIGLAGRYNEQFF. In nucleotides, the CDR3 is TGTGCCACCAGCATTGGACTAGCGGGACGCTACAATGAGCAGTTCTTC. This chain uses TRBV15 with TRBJ2-1; 12 bases line up with TRBD2. The trim removed 4 bases at V and 3 bases at J, leaving 4 bases unmatched. The CDR3 contains 16 residues. The germline V gene has CDR1 LNHNV and CDR2 YYDKDF (reference sequence).

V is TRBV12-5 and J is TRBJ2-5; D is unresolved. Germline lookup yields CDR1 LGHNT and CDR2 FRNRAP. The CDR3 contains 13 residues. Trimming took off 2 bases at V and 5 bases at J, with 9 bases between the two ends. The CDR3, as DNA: TGTGCTAGTGGTTTGCCCCCGGAGGAGACCCAGTACTTC. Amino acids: CASGLPPEETQYF.

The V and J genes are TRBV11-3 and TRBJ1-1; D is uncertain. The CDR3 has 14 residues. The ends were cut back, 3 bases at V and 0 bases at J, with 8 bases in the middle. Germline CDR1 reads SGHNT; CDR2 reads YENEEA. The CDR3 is CASSFSHLNTEAFF. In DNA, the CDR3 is TGTGCCAGCAGCTTCTCACATCTGAACACTGAAGCTTTCTTT. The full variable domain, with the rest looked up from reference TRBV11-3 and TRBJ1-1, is EAGVVQSPRYKIIEKKQPVAFWCNPISGHNTLYWYLQNLGQGPELLIRYENEEAVDDSQLPKDRFSAERLKGVDSTLKIQPAELGDSAVYLCASSFSHLNTEAFFGQGTRLTVV.

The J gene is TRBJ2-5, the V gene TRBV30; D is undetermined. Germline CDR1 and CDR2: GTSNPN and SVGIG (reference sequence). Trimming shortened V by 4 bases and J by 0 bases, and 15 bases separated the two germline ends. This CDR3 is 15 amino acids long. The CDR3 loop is CAWMAETWYQETQYF. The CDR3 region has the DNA TGTGCCTGGATGGCGGAGACTTGGTACCAAGAGACCCAGTACTTC.